These 14 T cell receptor beta chains originate from one sample sequenced in a study of T cell responses to AZD1222 COVID-19 vaccine. Produced via immunoSEQ multiplex PCR; TCRdb's table is partial and in-frame only. This table has over 150,000 clones, more than 90% appearing once. The sample consisted of peripheral blood, taken on day 0 of AZD1222 vaccination. These receptors were collected from an adult in good health.

The genes are TRBV5-4 and TRBJ2-7; D is unclear. Trimming pared 0 bases from V and 2 bases from J, leaving 6 bases between. In germline, CDR1 is SGHNT, CDR2 YYREEE (reference sequence). This CDR3 is built from 13 residues. CDR3 sequence reads: CASSLGDTYEQYF. In DNA, the CDR3 is TGTGCCAGCAGCTTGGGGGATACCTACGAGCAGTACTTC.

V is TRBV4-1 and J is TRBJ1-3; possible D gene TRBD1, 5 bases. Germline V gene sequence: CDR1 MGHRA, CDR2 YSYEKL. V lost 0 bases and J 0 bases, leaving 12 bases between the germline ends. The CDR3 covers 17 residues. The CDR3 bases are TGCGCCAGCAGCCAAGATAGGGACTCTAGCTCTGGAAACACCATATATTTT. Protein sequence: CASSQDRDSSSGNTIYF.

The rearrangement joins TRBV30 to TRBJ2-6, with TRBD1 matching 8 bases. Germline V CDR1 and CDR2: GTSNPN, SVGIG (reference sequence). With 3 bases clipped from V and 0 bases from J, the junction kept 7 bases outside the gene matches. This CDR3 has 17 amino acids. The CDR3 DNA sequence: TGTGCCTGGAGCGGCGCAGGGGGCCTCTCTGGGGCCAACGTCCTGACTTTC. This codes for CAWSGAGGLSGANVLTF. Filled out from reference TRBV30 and TRBJ2-6, the complete variable domain reads SQTIHQWPATLVQPVGSPLSLECTVEGTSNPNLYWYRQAAGRGLQLLFYSVGIGQISSEVPQNLSASRPQDRQFILSSKKLLLSDSGFYLCAWSGAGGLSGANVLTFGAGSRLTVL.

The CDR3 loop is CGLGMGGYTF. DNA for the CDR3: TGCGGCTTAGGAATGGGGGGCTACACCTTC. The chain employs TRBV20-1 and TRBJ1-2; D gene unclear. Germline V lookup: CDR1 DFQATT, CDR2 SNEGSKA (reference sequence). This CDR3 region has 10 residues.

Only a few counts were recorded for this clone. Other DNA sequences within the sample encode an identical CDR3. V and J are TRBV19 and TRBJ1-1; D uncertain. From germline, CDR1 is LNHDA and CDR2 SQIVND (reference sequence). V was trimmed by 5 bases and J by 0 bases, leaving 7 bases between them. This CDR3 spans 13 amino acids. The DNA for the CDR3 is TGTGCCAGTAGTCCGTACATGAACACTGAAGCTTTCTTT. Its translation is CASSPYMNTEAFF.

This chain connects TRBV2 to TRBJ1-1, with 7 bases aligning to TRBD1. V gave up 6 bases and J gave up 1 base; unmatched junction bases: 5. Germline V CDR1 and CDR2: SNHLY, FYNNEI. The CDR3 is 14 amino acids. The CDR3 DNA follows: TGTGCCAGCAGGGAGGGGGCCGGGAACACTGAAGCTTTCTTT. The encoded protein is CASREGAGNTEAFF.

This sequence joins TRBV4-3 and TRBJ2-5; TRBD2 matches 9 bases. Germline trimming cut 1 base from V and 6 bases from J; bases unmatched to any gene: 12. Germline V gives CDR1 LGHNA, CDR2 YSLEER. The CDR3 contains 17 residues. The CDR3 region has the DNA TGCGCCAGCAGCCAAGCCCAGCGGGGGGCCGGTGTTCAGACCCAGTACTTC. This gives the protein CASSQAQRGAGVQTQYF.

The chain uses TRBV7-2 and TRBJ1-2; D ambiguous. Germline-derived CDR1 and CDR2 are SGHTA and FQGNSA. This CDR3 is 15 amino acids long. V was trimmed by 1 base and J by 2 bases, leaving 11 bases between them. In nucleotides, the CDR3 is TGTGCCAGCAGCTTAGGGTCTTTCGGGAACTATGGCTACACCTTC. It yields the protein CASSLGSFGNYGYTF.

The chain has TRBV9 and TRBJ1-3; no reliable D call. The ends were cut back, 2 bases at V and 4 bases at J, with 4 bases in the middle. The CDR3 runs to 12 residues. CDR1 is SGDLS and CDR2 is YYNGEE in the germline V gene. CDR3 sequence: CASSVEGNTIYF. CDR3 nucleotides: TGTGCCAGCAGCGTCGAGGGAAACACCATATATTTT.

The chain joins TRBV7-2 to TRBJ2-5, with TRBD1 as a possible D gene (5 bases). Germline V gene sequence: CDR1 SGHTA, CDR2 FQGNSA. CDR3 length equals 14 residues. Trimming left V 5 bases short and J 5 bases short, with 15 bases between. The CDR3 sequence is CASSRRAAGETQYF. The CDR3 nucleotides read TGTGCCAGCAGCCGCAGGGCCGCAGGGGAGACCCAGTACTTC.

The chain carries TRBV5-1 and TRBJ1-1, with TRBD1 identical over 8 bases. Germline lookup yields CDR1 SGHRS and CDR2 YFSETQ. Germline trimming cut 2 bases from V and 11 bases from J; bases unmatched to any gene: 5. This CDR3 is 12 amino acids long. CDR3 DNA sequence: TGCGCCAGCAGCTTACAGGGGGAATCGGCTTTCTTT. Translating it yields CASSLQGESAFF.

The chain is built from TRBV7-6 and TRBJ2-2; 11 bases agree with TRBD2. Trimming removed 5 bases from V and 4 bases from J; junction bases left unmatched: 6. The CDR3 spans 16 residues. Looked up from germline, CDR1 is SGHVS and CDR2 is FNYEAQ. This CDR3 reads CASSVFSGRATGELFF. The DNA for the CDR3 is TGTGCCAGCAGCGTCTTTAGCGGGAGGGCCACCGGGGAGCTGTTTTTT.

The V call is TRBV6-5, the J call TRBJ1-2; 9 nucleotides match TRBD1. The trim removed 6 bases at V and 6 bases at J, leaving 5 bases unmatched. The CDR3 consists of 13 residues. Looked up from germline, CDR1 is MNHEY and CDR2 is SVGAGI. Here the CDR3 reads CASSRTGEDGYTF. Here the CDR3 DNA reads TGTGCCAGCAGCAGGACAGGGGAGGATGGCTACACCTTC.

The sample holds one count of this clone. The chain is built from TRBV5-1 and TRBJ1-1, with D tentatively TRBD1 (6 bases). This CDR3 is 15 amino acids long. Germline CDR1 is SGHRS and CDR2 is YFSETQ. Trimming removed 3 bases at V and 1 base at J, with 13 bases between. The CDR3 reads CASSSRGVQNTEAFF. The CDR3 DNA reads TGCGCCAGCAGCTCGAGGGGGGTACAGAACACTGAAGCTTTCTTT.